Listed below are T cell receptor beta chains from one sample, sequenced in a study of shared clonotypes between healthy human individuals. The protocol was immunoSEQ multiplex PCR, while the TCRdb copy is restricted to in-frame clones and leaves out a portion. The sample shows around 1.1 million clones, roughly 77% of them seen only once. Material: memory CD4+ T cells from PBMCs. The source of these receptors is a man between 18 and 35 years old in good health. Some clones in this sample may be carry-over from other donors' samples. Both conserved end residues are part of each CDR3. The D gene is left open where the match is weak. Not all rows give a size; the values are once, few, many and, for expanded clones, a class.

v_call	d_call	clone_size	j_call	cdr3_nt	cdr3_aa
TRBV4-2	.	.	TRBJ2-1	TGTGCCAGCAGCCACCCCCGTCCGACGGGGGCGAAGTGGCTAGCGGAGCCCGGGGGGAATGAGCAGTTCTTC	CASSHPRPTGAKWLAEPGGNEQFF
TRBV2	TRBD2	many	TRBJ2-1	TGTGCCAGCAGTACGGGGGGGACACACAATGAGCAGTTCTTC	CASSTGGTHNEQFF
TRBV6-5	TRBD1	.	TRBJ1-1	TGTGCCAGCAGTTACGGTCAGGGGGCGTCTGAAGCTTTCTTT	CASSYGQGASEAFF
TRBV28	TRBD2	.	TRBJ2-1	TGTGCCAGCAGTCCGCTGGGGAGCGGGAGAAACTACAATGAGCAGTTCTTC	CASSPLGSGRNYNEQFF
TRBV19	.	.	TRBJ1-2	TGTGCCAGTAGTATAGAAGAAGGCACTCCCGGCTACACCTTC	CASSIEEGTPGYTF
TRBV11-2	TRBD2	.	TRBJ2-1	TGTGCCAGCAGCTTTCTGTTAGCGGGAGTTGTTGGTGAGCAGTTCTTC	CASSFLLAGVVGEQFF
TRBV29-1	TRBD1	.	TRBJ1-4	TGCAGCGTAGGGACAGGGAGTGAAAAACTGTTTTTT	CSVGTGSEKLFF
TRBV9	TRBD2	.	TRBJ2-1	TGTGCCAGCAGCGTGGGAGCGGGAACCTACAATGAGCAGTTCTTC	CASSVGAGTYNEQFF
TRBV27	TRBD2	.	TRBJ2-3	TGTGCCAGCAGTTTCTCAGCGGGACGGAGACATTTT	CASSFSAGRRHF
TRBV19	TRBD1	.	TRBJ1-5	TGTGCCAGTACCACAACAGGGGGGCTCAATCAGCCCCAGCATTTT	CASTTTGGLNQPQHF
TRBV5-1	.	.	TRBJ2-3	TGCGCCAGCAGCTTGGGTTTCGGGAATACGCAGTATTTT	CASSLGFGNTQYF
TRBV5-1	.	.	TRBJ2-6	TGCGCCAGCAGCGCAACAGGGTCCTCGACCAACGTCCTGACTTTC	CASSATGSSTNVLTF
TRBV5-8	TRBD1	.	TRBJ2-4	TGTGCCAGCAGCTTGATCCTTGGGACAGGTACCAAAAACATTCAGTACTTC	CASSLILGTGTKNIQYF
TRBV28	TRBD2	many	TRBJ2-7	TGTGCCACCCTAACGTCTAGCGGGTACGAGCAGTACTTC	CATLTSSGYEQYF
TRBV19	TRBD1	.	TRBJ1-1	TGTGCCAGTAGTTCCCCGGACAGGGGCCCTGAAGCTTTCTTT	CASSSPDRGPEAFF
TRBV13	.	once	TRBJ1-2	TGTGCCAGCAGCTTAAAAGTACCGACTGAAGGCTACACCTTC	CASSLKVPTEGYTF
TRBV28	.	.	TRBJ1-2	TGTGCCAGCTCCCGAGGGGGGGCGCTAAGTGGTGGCTACACCTTC	CASSRGGALSGGYTF
TRBV6-5	.	few	TRBJ1-2	TGTGCCAGCCTCTCCGGGCAGGGCTATGGCTACACCTTC	CASLSGQGYGYTF
TRBV9	.	.	TRBJ1-3	TGTGCCAGCAGCAGGAGGGCCCTTGGTGGAAACACCATATATTTT	CASSRRALGGNTIYF
TRBV2	.	.	TRBJ1-5	TGTGCCAGCAGTGTGGAGGGGCTGAATCAGCCCCAGCATTTT	CASSVEGLNQPQHF
TRBV14	TRBD2	.	TRBJ2-5	TGTGCCAGCAGCCAGGGATTTAGCGGGAGGGGAGAGACCCAGTACTTC	CASSQGFSGRGETQYF
TRBV28	.	.	TRBJ2-5	TGTGCCACGACCCCCGCATTATCTTTAGAGACCCAGTACTTC	CATTPALSLETQYF
TRBV6-1	.	.	TRBJ1-1	TGTGCCAGCAGGATGGGGGCTTGGGGCACTGAAGCTTTCTTT	CASRMGAWGTEAFF
TRBV7-9	.	.	TRBJ2-3	TGTGCCAGCAGCTTAGTAGTAGAGTGGGGCACAGATACGCAGTATTTT	CASSLVVEWGTDTQYF
TRBV5-4	TRBD2	.	TRBJ2-1	TGTGCCAGCAGCCACCAGACTAGCGGGAGTGGTGAGCAGTTCTTC	CASSHQTSGSGEQFF
TRBV30	.	few	TRBJ1-2	TGTGCCTGGAGTGTACTTGCCAGAGGGACGGATGGCTACACCTTC	CAWSVLARGTDGYTF